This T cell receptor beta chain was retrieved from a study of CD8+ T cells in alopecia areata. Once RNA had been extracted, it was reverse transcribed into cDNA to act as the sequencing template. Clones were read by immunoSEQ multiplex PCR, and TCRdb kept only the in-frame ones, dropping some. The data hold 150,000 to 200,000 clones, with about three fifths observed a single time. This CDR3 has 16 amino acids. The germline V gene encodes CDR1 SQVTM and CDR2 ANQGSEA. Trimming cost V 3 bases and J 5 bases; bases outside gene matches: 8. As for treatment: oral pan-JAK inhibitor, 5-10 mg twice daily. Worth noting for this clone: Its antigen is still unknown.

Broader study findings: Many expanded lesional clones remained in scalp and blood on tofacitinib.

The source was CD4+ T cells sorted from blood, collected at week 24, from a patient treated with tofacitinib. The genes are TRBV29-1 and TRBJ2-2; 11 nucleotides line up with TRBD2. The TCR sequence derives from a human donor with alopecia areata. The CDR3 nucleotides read TGCAGCGTTGACACTAGCGGGGGCCGGGGGACCGGGGAGCTGTTTTTT. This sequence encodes CSVDTSGGRGTGELFF.